A single sample is the source of the 4 T cell receptor beta chains below, sequenced in a study of T cell responses to AZD1222 COVID-19 vaccine. TCRdb's copy holds only in-frame clones and misses some; the assay was immunoSEQ multiplex PCR. The sample records under 200,000 clones, about nine tenths being singletons. This specimen consisted of peripheral blood, obtained on day 0 of AZD1222 vaccination. These receptors were taken from an adult in good health.

J is TRBJ1-5 and V is TRBV14, with D perhaps TRBD1 (5 bases). The length of the CDR3 is 23 residues. V dropped 0 bases and J dropped 0 bases, with 30 bases sitting between them. Germline V gives CDR1 SGHDN, CDR2 FVKESK. CDR3 nucleotide sequence: TGTGCCAGCAGCCAAGATAGTACCCCGGGACGTTCAATCGGGCATAATAGCAATCAGCCCCAGCATTTT. Protein sequence: CASSQDSTPGRSIGHNSNQPQHF.

This chain joins TRBV27 and TRBJ2-3; D may be TRBD1 or TRBD2 (5 bases each). This CDR3 has 13 amino acids. CDR1 and CDR2 from the germline V gene are MNHEY and SMNVEV (reference sequence). Trimming pared 10 bases from V and 2 bases from J, leaving 13 bases between. The CDR3 region has the DNA TGTGCCACTTGGGCCGGGGCCACAGATACGCAGTATTTT. Its translation is CATWAGATDTQYF.

This chain joins TRBV29-1 and TRBJ1-1; TRBD1 matches at 7 bases. CDR3 length: 13 residues. V lost 7 bases to trimming and J lost 4 bases; unmatched junction nucleotides: 9. Germline assignment: CDR1 SQVTM and CDR2 ANQGSEA. CDR3 loop: CSAGTGEGTEAFF. In nucleotides, the CDR3 is TGCAGCGCTGGAACAGGGGAGGGCACTGAAGCTTTCTTT.

The chain links TRBV28 to TRBJ1-4; 10 bases are shared with TRBD1. The V and J ends lost 8 bases and 7 bases, in that order; junction bases with no gene match: 19. Germline V CDR1 and CDR2: MDHEN, SYDVKM. The CDR3 totals 18 residues. The CDR3 region is CASAPGGQGNLGSEKLFF. The CDR3 DNA reads as TGTGCCAGCGCCCCCGGGGGACAGGGGAACTTGGGGAGTGAAAAACTGTTTTTT.